These 3 T cell receptor beta chains were sequenced from one sample in a study of T-cell reconstitution after alpha-beta-depleted transplantation in children. TCRbeta library construction was performed incorporating unique molecular identifiers. One entry per CDR3 protein, called by TCRdb with MiXCR from the PCR reads. The repertoire holds about 610,000 distinct CDR3 sequences, with about a quarter as singletons. The material sequenced was PBMCs, taken before TCRalphabeta/CD19-depleted stem cell transplant. All receptors derive from a boy in the first two years of life with Wiskott-Aldrich syndrome, due to receive a stem cell transplant.

The V call is TRBV5-4, the J call TRBJ1-2, with D unresolved. The CDR3 loop spans 15 amino acids. Germline V CDR1 and CDR2: SGHNT, YYREEE (reference sequence). V lost 4 bases and J lost 2, with 15 bases in between. DNA for the CDR3: TGTGCCAGCAGCCCCTCGGGCGCTGGAAACTATGGCTACACCTTC. Its protein is CASSPSGAGNYGYTF.

The chain employs TRBV5-1 and TRBJ2-1; D is unclear. V lost 0 bases and J lost 3, with 10 bases in between. Germline-derived CDR1 and CDR2 are SGHRS and YFSETQ. The CDR3 runs to 15 residues. The CDR3 bases are TGCGCCAGCAGCTTGGTGGGCGAGAACTACAATGAGCAGTTCTTC. Translated, it gives CASSLVGENYNEQFF.

This clonotype turned up a few times. The V call is TRBV18, the J call TRBJ2-7; TRBD2 aligns across 12 bases. CDR3 length: 16 residues. V was pared by 2 bases and J by 1 base, with 3 bases of the junction left unmatched. In germline, CDR1 is KGHSH, CDR2 LQKENI. The CDR3 spells CASSPTTSGRSYEQYF. As DNA, the CDR3 is TGTGCCAGCTCACCAACGACTAGCGGGAGATCCTACGAGCAGTACTTC.